These T cell receptor beta chains were read from a single sample in a study of shared clonotypes between healthy human individuals. Method: immunoSEQ multiplex PCR; TCRdb's copy keeps in-frame clones and lacks some. The sample has approximately 1.1 million clones; around three quarters are singletons. Sequencing was carried out using memory CD4+ T cells from PBMCs. The receptors were sampled from a man younger than 30 in good health. Some clones in this sample may be carry-over from other donors' samples. CDR3s include the opening cysteine and the closing phenylalanine or tryptophan. The D gene is left open where the match is weak. Only some rows state a clone size, as once, few, many or a class for expanded clones.

>TRBV12-5|14|NA|TRBJ2-1|NA
TGTGCTAGTGGCCAAGGTCCCCTCGACGATGAGCAGTTCTTC
CASGQGPLDDEQFF
>TRBV4-2|18|TRBD2|TRBJ2-1|NA
TGTGCCAGCAGCCGTTCCGGGACTAGCGGGAGAGGTAGCAATGAGCAGTTCTTC
CASSRSGTSGRGSNEQFF
>TRBV6-1|13|TRBD2|TRBJ2-7|few
TGTGCCAGCGGACTAGCGGTAGGCTACGAGCAGTACTTC
CASGLAVGYEQYF
>TRBV25-1|14|NA|TRBJ2-7|NA
TGTGCCAGCAGTGCCCAGGAGGGGTCAAACGAGCAGTACTTC
CASSAQEGSNEQYF
>TRBV6-5|15|TRBD2|TRBJ2-1|many
TGTGCCAGCAGGATAGCGGGAGGGCCCTACAATGAGCAGTTCTTC
CASRIAGGPYNEQFF
>TRBV7-3|16|NA|TRBJ2-3|NA
TGTGCCAGCAGCTTAACGGGGGACTTACGCACAGATACGCAGTATTTT
CASSLTGDLRTDTQYF
>TRBV2|15|TRBD2|TRBJ2-7|NA
TGTGCCAGCACCTACCTATTGGGGGGGGTCTACGAGCAGTACTTC
CASTYLLGGVYEQYF
>TRBV28|13|TRBD1|TRBJ2-7|NA
TGTGCCAGCAGTTTACCCACAGGGGACGAGCAGTACTTC
CASSLPTGDEQYF
>TRBV19|12|NA|TRBJ1-2|NA
TGTGCCAGTAGTGCAGGGTCGCGTGGCTACACCTTC
CASSAGSRGYTF
>TRBV4-2|16|TRBD2|TRBJ2-1|NA
TGTGCCAGCAGCCGAGTGTTAGCGGGAGAAAGGAGTGAGCAGTTCTTC
CASSRVLAGERSEQFF
>TRBV5-1|16|NA|TRBJ1-1|NA
TGCGCCAGCAGCCCGGCTGCGCGGGTTTGGAACACTGAAGCTTTCTTT
CASSPAARVWNTEAFF
>TRBV21-1|12|NA|TRBJ1-2|NA
TGTAACACTAAACCTCCGGTCTATGGCTACACCTTC
CNTKPPVYGYTF
>TRBV7-2|15|NA|TRBJ2-3|few
TGTGCCAGCAGCCCTCGCGAGCGGGCCACAGATACGCAGTATTTT
CASSPRERATDTQYF
>TRBV7-9|14|NA|TRBJ1-3|once
TGTGCCAGCAGCTTAGGGGGCTCTGGAAACACCATATATTTT
CASSLGGSGNTIYF
>TRBV6-1|14|TRBD2|TRBJ2-5|NA
TGTGCCAGCAGGGGCGGGAGGCCCCAAGAGACCCAGTACTTC
CASRGGRPQETQYF
>TRBV4-1|14|TRBD1|TRBJ2-7|NA
TGCGCCAGCAGCCAGCGACAGGGCTCCTACGAGCAGTACTTC
CASSQRQGSYEQYF
>TRBV7-3|13|NA|TRBJ2-1|NA
TGTGCCAGCAGCTTAACGATAGATGATGAGCAGTTCTTC
CASSLTIDDEQFF
>TRBV27|16|NA|TRBJ2-5|NA
TGTGCCAGCAGCCCCAGTGGGTCGAGGTTTTGGGAGACCCAGTACTTC
CASSPSGSRFWETQYF
>TRBV6-5|13|NA|TRBJ2-6|NA
TGTGCCAGCAGGGCCTCTGGGGCCAACGTCCTGACTTTC
CASRASGANVLTF